This T cell receptor (beta chain) was sequenced for a study of blood T cells in healthy people across ages. Broader study findings: CMV status of donors was unknown, possibly confounding expanded clonotype changes.

A remark on this clonotype: The antigen is undetermined.

For the second PCR, which ran for roughly 7 to 11 cycles, a sample-barcoded 5' primer and a J-beta primer mix were used. Using its own MiXCR run on the 5' RACE reads, TCRdb lists one record per CDR3 protein. The sample shows 750,000 or so distinct CDR3 sequences, 25% of them seen only once. The CDR3 is made up of 14 amino acids. Germline CDR1 SGHTA, CDR2 FQGNSA. Healthy Russian Caucasian donors spanned ages 6 to 90 years. A further study also used this sample, focusing on T cells of mothers and their children. That investigation notes: For each mother, over 9 million TCR beta CDR3 reads were obtained, and for each child, roughly 3.3 million.

The sequence came from a boy aged 5-17 years in good health. Material for sequencing was blood. The rearrangement links TRBV7-2 to TRBJ2-5; possibly TRBD2 for D (5 bases). The last part of the DNA fits TRBJ2-1 better; the J call may be wrong. The CDR3 protein is CASSPGWAQDEQFF. Written as DNA, the CDR3 is TGTGCCAGCAGCCCGGGGTGGGCGCAGGATGAGCAGTTCTTC.